A selection of T cell receptor beta chains follows, all from one sample in a study of blood T cell repertoires in COVID-19. Here immunoSEQ multiplex PCR was the method, and the copy in TCRdb shows in-frame clones only, minus some. This table holds some 200,000 clones, around 84% found once. The sample taken for sequencing was peripheral blood. These TCRs come from a woman aged 60-75 years who had recovered from COVID-19. Both conserved end residues are trimmed from each CDR3. The D gene is left open where the match is weak.

TRBV5-1	-	TRBJ1-2	ASSLAGYGYT
TRBV30	-	TRBJ1-2	AWSKTGPQGSYGYT
TRBV11-1	-	TRBJ1-1	ASSLATPTVLNTEAF
TRBV4-2	-	TRBJ1-6	ASSRRTPWEGSNSPLH
TRBV19	-	TRBJ1-1	ASSIGGSEAF
TRBV19	TRBD1	TRBJ1-2	ASSSWGHRGANYGYT
TRBV19	-	TRBJ2-7	ATRLAYEQY
TRBV7-2	-	TRBJ2-1	ASSFGYYNEQF
TRBV18	TRBD2	TRBJ2-1	ASSPTSAGLSYNEQF
TRBV19	-	TRBJ2-7	ASSIIGGINYEQY